The next 18 T cell receptor beta chains were all read from a single sample in a study of siplizumab effects on memory and regulatory T cells. Sequencing was performed with immunoSEQ multiplex PCR; in TCRdb, only in-frame clones are kept and a portion is missing. This table has about 110,000 clones, 90% to 95% appearing once. Source material: Tregs sorted from blood. Every receptor here comes from a human donor in good health.

The rearrangement links TRBV5-1 to TRBJ2-5; possibly TRBD1 or TRBD2 for D (6 bases each). V gave up 4 bases and J gave up 2 bases, with 15 bases separating them. CDR1 is SGHRS, CDR2 YFSETQ, per germline. The CDR3 is 15 residues long. The CDR3 DNA reads TGCGCCAGCAGCGGGGAGCAGGGGAGGCAAGAGACCCAGTACTTC. Its protein product is CASSGEQGRQETQYF.

This chain joins TRBV5-5 and TRBJ1-1; D possibly corresponds to TRBD1 (6 bases). The CDR3 runs 12 residues. CDR1 is SGHKS and CDR2 is YYEKEE in the germline V gene (reference sequence). The V and J ends lost 5 bases and 5 bases respectively, with 10 bases between them. The CDR3, as DNA: TGTGCCAGCAGTTACACAGGGACTGAAGCTTTCTTT. Translating it yields CASSYTGTEAFF.

The CDR3 protein is CASSRQGRDTEAFF. The CDR3 DNA is TGTGCCAGCTCACGACAGGGCCGGGACACTGAAGCTTTCTTT. V and J are TRBV18 and TRBJ1-1; 7 nucleotides align to TRBD1. This CDR3 is built from 14 residues. From germline, CDR1 is KGHSH and CDR2 LQKENI. Trimming took 4 bases from V and 3 from J; bases not matched to a gene: 5.

This clone has a single count. The chain links TRBV6-5 to TRBJ1-1; 7 nucleotides agree with TRBD1. The V gene's germline CDR1 is MNHEY and CDR2 SVGAGI. V shed 6 bases and J 1 base; nucleotides not matched to a gene: 2. The CDR3 spans 13 residues. This CDR3 is CASRGDRNTEAFF. The CDR3 DNA follows: TGTGCCAGCAGGGGGGACAGGAACACTGAAGCTTTCTTT.

This chain connects TRBV14 to TRBJ1-2, with D possibly TRBD1 on 5 matching bases. CDR3 length: 13 residues. CDR1 and CDR2 from the germline V gene are SGHDN and FVKESK. The V end was cut by 1 base, the J end by 7 bases, with 10 bases between. Here the CDR3 DNA reads TGTGCCAGCAGCCAAGTGGGACTCTTTGGCTACACCTTC. It translates to CASSQVGLFGYTF.

The chain couples TRBV11-2 to TRBJ2-1; a possible D gene is TRBD2 (6 bases). The CDR3 length is 18 residues. CDR1 and CDR2 (germline): SGHAT, FQNNGV. Trimming cost V 1 base and J 1 base, with 17 bases left between them. CDR3 DNA: TGTGCCAGCAGCTTAGGAGGGACTTTTCCTTCTTCCTACAATGAGCAGTTCTTC. It codes for CASSLGGTFPSSYNEQFF.

J is TRBJ1-5 and V is TRBV6-6; D not certain. CDR3 length: 15 amino acids. V shed 5 bases and J shed 2 bases, with 13 bases lying between them. Germline CDR1 and CDR2: MNHNY and SVGAGI (reference sequence). In DNA form, the CDR3 reads TGTGCCAGCAGTCTCCCTCCCTTGGGCAATCAGCCCCAGCATTTT. Translation: CASSLPPLGNQPQHF.

CDR3 sequence (DNA): TGTGCCAGCAGCTCGGGCCTCCGCCCCTACGAGCAGTACTTC. Its protein product is CASSSGLRPYEQYF. The gene calls are TRBV7-2 and TRBJ2-7; D gene uncertain. Germline V gene sequence: CDR1 SGHTA, CDR2 FQGNSA. This CDR3 has 14 residues. V was cut by 4 bases and J by 2 bases, with 12 bases left in between.

The chain uses TRBV5-1 and TRBJ2-3, with D perhaps matching TRBD2 (6 bases). V was cut by 1 base and J by 2 bases, with 11 bases left in between. CDR1 is SGHRS, CDR2 YFSETQ, per germline. CDR3 length: 15 residues. In DNA, the CDR3 is TGCGCCAGCAGCTTGCGGGGGAGCTACACAGATACGCAGTATTTT. Translated, it gives CASSLRGSYTDTQYF.

The CDR3 DNA reads as TGTGCCAGCAGCGACAGCCGCGCGGGCTACACCTTC. Translation: CASSDSRAGYTF. The chain recombines TRBV7-9 with TRBJ1-2, with TRBD1 as a possible D gene (5 bases). CDR1 and CDR2 (germline): SEHNR, FQNEAQ (reference sequence). The CDR3 totals 12 residues. The V end lost 5 bases, the J end lost 8 bases, and 12 bases lay between the germline ends.

J is TRBJ1-3 and V is TRBV19; D call uncertain. The germline V and J ends were trimmed by 0 bases and 2 bases, with 11 bases remaining between them. This CDR3 is built from 16 residues. Germline V lookup: CDR1 LNHDA, CDR2 SQIVND (reference sequence). The CDR3: CASSIDLRVTGNTIYF. CDR3 sequence (DNA): TGTGCCAGTAGTATAGATCTCCGGGTCACTGGAAACACCATATATTTT.

Comment on this clone: An end of the junction differs from the germline gene, which may be a read error. The chain recombines TRBV29-1 with TRBJ2-7; tentatively, D is TRBD1 (8 bases). Germline CDR1 and CDR2: SQVTM and ANQGSEA. The CDR3 has 12 residues. This chain's CDR3 is CGGGQASNEQYF. The CDR3 coding sequence is TGCGGGGGGGGACAGGCCTCCAACGAGCAGTACTTC.

This chain uses TRBV20-1 with TRBJ2-1; either TRBD1 or TRBD2 may fit D (6 bases each). Germline CDR1 reads DFQATT; CDR2 reads SNEGSKA (reference sequence). This CDR3 comprises 11 residues. Written as DNA, the CDR3 is TGCAGGTTGGGCGGAGGGGGTGAGCAGTTCTTC. Translation gives CRLGGGGEQFF.

This rearrangement joins TRBV6-1 to TRBJ1-1; D gene ambiguous. The CDR3 extends over 15 amino acids. Trimming took 4 bases from V and 3 from J, leaving 15 bases between them. CDR1 is MNHNS and CDR2 is SASEGT in the germline V gene. In DNA form, the CDR3 reads TGTGCCAGCAGTGTTGGGCAGGCGTACTACACTGAAGCTTTCTTT. It codes for CASSVGQAYYTEAFF.

Of note for this clone: The junction departs from germline at one end; a sequencing error may be responsible. The chain joins TRBV5-1 to TRBJ1-5; D call uncertain. The CDR3 is made up of 13 amino acids. Germline CDR1 and CDR2: SGHRS and YFSETQ. CDR3 residues: CASSLDGRGPQHF. In DNA form, the CDR3 reads TGTGCCAGCAGCTTGGATGGGCGAGGGCCCCAGCATTTT.

This clone has a single count. This sequence joins TRBV29-1 and TRBJ1-1; D is perhaps TRBD1 (6 bases). Germline V lookup: CDR1 SQVTM, CDR2 ANQGSEA. The CDR3 loop spans 13 amino acids. Trimming stripped 8 bases from V and 5 bases from J, with 18 bases between. Here the CDR3 reads CSTRTVVETEAFF. CDR3 sequence (DNA): TGCAGCACCAGGACAGTGGTCGAAACTGAAGCTTTCTTT.

The chain carries TRBV11-3 and TRBJ2-2; tentative D call: TRBD2 (5 bases). The germline V and J ends were trimmed by 5 bases and 8 bases, with 9 bases remaining between them. CDR1 and CDR2 (germline): SGHNT, YENEEA. The CDR3 is made up of 12 amino acids. The CDR3 loop reads CASSLTGGELFF. The CDR3 region has the DNA TGTGCCAGCAGCCTAACGGGGGGGGAGCTGTTTTTT. The full variable domain, completed using reference TRBV11-3 and TRBJ2-2, is EAGVVQSPRYKIIEKKQPVAFWCNPISGHNTLYWYLQNLGQGPELLIRYENEEAVDDSQLPKDRFSAERLKGVDSTLKIQPAELGDSAVYLCASSLTGGELFFGEGSRLTVL.

This clone has a handful of counts. This sequence joins TRBV9 and TRBJ2-1; the D gene is possibly TRBD2 (6 bases). Trimming stripped 2 bases from V and 4 bases from J, with 13 bases between. This CDR3 is built from 15 residues. Germline V gene data show CDR1 as SGDLS and CDR2 as YYNGEE. CDR3 amino acids: CASSVEEGVYNEQFF. The CDR3 DNA sequence: TGTGCCAGCAGCGTCGAGGAGGGAGTATACAATGAGCAGTTCTTC.